Each of the 21 T cell receptor beta chains below was sequenced from the same sample in a study of blood T cells in healthy people across ages. Then a second PCR, running roughly 7 to 11 cycles, was carried out with a sample-barcoded 5' primer and a J-beta primer mix. TCRdb re-analysed the 5' RACE reads in MiXCR, keeping a single row per CDR3 protein. The sample consists of over a million distinct CDR3 sequences, 45% to 70% of them appearing once. The sequencing input was blood. These receptors came from a man aged 18 to 29 in good health.

The chain carries TRBV7-6 and TRBJ2-1; 9 bases map to TRBD2. This CDR3 is built from 16 residues. The germline V gene encodes CDR1 SGHVS and CDR2 FNYEAQ. J lost 4 bases, V lost 6 bases, and 10 bases had no gene match. CDR3 residues: CASSQPIAGEYNEQFF. In DNA form, the CDR3 reads TGTGCCAGCAGTCAACCCATAGCGGGAGAATACAATGAGCAGTTCTTC.

The V and J genes are TRBV12-5 and TRBJ2-3; the match to TRBD2 covers 14 bases. V lost 1 base to trimming and J lost 1 base; unmatched junction nucleotides: 4. The CDR3 spans 18 residues. Germline CDR1 and CDR2: LGHNT and FRNRAP. The DNA of the CDR3 is TGTGCTAGTGGTTTGGGAGGGACTAGCGGGAGCGGCACAGATACGCAGTATTTT. It specifies CASGLGGTSGSGTDTQYF.

This clonotype was counted between two and nine times. The chain joins TRBV10-3 to TRBJ2-5; 8 bases are a match to TRBD1. Per the germline V gene, CDR1 is ENHRY and CDR2 is SYGVKD. Trimming cost V 6 bases and J 1 base; bases outside gene matches: 7. The length of the CDR3 is 15 residues. The CDR3 DNA is TGTGCCATCAGAGATCCTGACAGGGGCCAAGAGACCCAGTACTTC. This translates into CAIRDPDRGQETQYF.

V is TRBV9 and J is TRBJ2-2, with 7 bases aligning to TRBD2. J lost 2 bases, V lost 5 bases, and 9 bases had no gene match. The germline CDR1 and CDR2 sequences are SGDLS and YYNGEE. The CDR3 sequence is 16 residues long. The CDR3 sequence is CASRIGTNPNTGELFF. For the CDR3, the DNA is TGTGCCAGCAGGATAGGGACTAATCCAAACACCGGGGAGCTGTTTTTT.

This clonotype was picked up one time. Written as DNA, the CDR3 is TGTGCCAGCAGCCACCCTACACCGGACCAAGAGACCCAGTACTTC. This sequence encodes CASSHPTPDQETQYF. This chain joins TRBV3-1 and TRBJ2-5; D is unresolved. V gave up 3 bases and J gave up 0 bases, with 11 bases separating them. This CDR3 has 15 amino acids. Germline V gene data show CDR1 as LGHDT and CDR2 as YNNKEL (reference sequence).

The chain couples TRBV20-1 to TRBJ1-1; no clear D. The CDR3 consists of 13 residues. Germline V gene data show CDR1 as DFQATT and CDR2 as SNEGSKA (reference sequence). V was shortened by 3 bases and J by 3 bases, with 11 bases between the two germline ends. CDR3: CSASVPDYTEAFF. CDR3 nucleotides: TGCAGTGCTAGTGTTCCGGATTACACTGAAGCTTTCTTT.

V usage is TRBV5-1 and J usage is TRBJ2-4, with D perhaps matching TRBD1 or TRBD2 (5 bases each). V shed 4 bases and J shed 3 bases, with 11 bases lying between them. The CDR3 is 14 amino acids. Germline CDR1 SGHRS, CDR2 YFSETQ. CDR3 in amino acids: CASSRQGDKNIQYF. CDR3 sequence (DNA): TGCGCCAGCAGCCGCCAGGGAGACAAAAACATTCAGTACTTC. Full variable domain (outside the CDR3, taken from reference TRBV5-1 and TRBJ2-4): KAGVTQTPRYLIKTRGQQVTLSCSPISGHRSVSWYQQTPGQGLQFLFEYFSETQRNKGNFPGRFSGRQFSNSRSEMNVSTLELGDSALYLCASSRQGDKNIQYFGAGTRLSVL.

This clonotype was seen at least ten times. The rearrangement joins TRBV7-8 to TRBJ2-7, with 7 bases that match TRBD2. Germline CDR1 SGHVS, CDR2 FQNEAQ. The J segment lost 2 bases and the V segment lost 6 bases, leaving 13 bases of the junction unmatched. This CDR3 comprises 16 residues. CDR3 nucleotides: TGTGCCAGCAGACCTTTAGCGGGTAGGGAGACCTACGAGCAGTACTTC. It codes for CASRPLAGRETYEQYF.

The chain carries TRBV12-5 and TRBJ1-1; D remains unclear. Between the trimmed V and J ends, which lost 3 bases and 3 bases, there was a span of 8 bases. Germline CDR1 and CDR2: LGHNT and FRNRAP. CDR3 length equals 13 residues. CDR3 sequence reads: CASGFTGYTEAFF. CDR3 nucleotide sequence: TGTGCTAGTGGTTTTACCGGCTACACTGAAGCTTTCTTT.

Concerning this clonotype: At one boundary the junction diverges from the germline segment, which might be a read error. This chain links TRBV5-1 with TRBJ2-7; 8 bases align to TRBD2. The CDR3 spans 15 residues. Germline V lookup: CDR1 SGHRS, CDR2 YFSETQ. The CDR3 DNA reads as TGTGCCAGCAGCTCCGGGAGGACTAGCACTCTCGAGCGGTACTTC. It translates to CASSSGRTSTLERYF.

This clonotype was seen more than once but under ten times. The chain combines TRBV28 with TRBJ2-1; D is unresolved. The CDR3 is made up of 20 amino acids. V was pared by 2 bases and J by 0 bases, with 23 bases between. The V gene's germline CDR1 is MDHEN and CDR2 SYDVKM. The CDR3: CASSLLGELPYSSSYNEQFF. The CDR3 region has the DNA TGTGCCAGCAGTTTACTCGGAGAGCTCCCCTATTCTAGCTCCTACAATGAGCAGTTCTTC. Full variable domain (missing parts from reference TRBV28 and TRBJ2-1): DVKVTQSSRYLVKRTGEKVFLECVQDMDHENMFWYRQDPGLGLRLIYFSYDVKMKEKGDIPEGYSVSREKKERFSLILESASTNQTSMYLCASSLLGELPYSSSYNEQFFGPGTRLTVL.

This rearrangement joins TRBV2 to TRBJ1-5, with D perhaps TRBD1 (5 bases). Trimming took off 8 bases at V and 8 bases at J, with 13 bases between the two ends. CDR3 length: 12 residues. Germline loops: CDR1 SNHLY, CDR2 FYNNEI. CDR3 nucleotide sequence: TGTGCCAGCGGGGACTCACCCGAGCCCCAGCATTTT. Translated, it gives CASGDSPEPQHF. Together with reference TRBV2 and TRBJ1-5, the CDR3 gives the full variable domain: EPEVTQTPSHQVTQMGQEVILRCVPISNHLYFYWYRQILGQKVEFLVSFYNNEISEKSEIFDDQFSVERPDGSNFTLKIRSTKLEDSAMYFCASGDSPEPQHFGDGTRLSIL.

This sequence joins TRBV5-1 and TRBJ2-1; D possibly corresponds to TRBD1 (6 bases). Germline V gene data show CDR1 as SGHRS and CDR2 as YFSETQ. CDR3 length: 17 residues. V was cut by 4 bases and J by 7 bases, with 24 bases left in between. CDR3 sequence (DNA): TGCGCCAGCAGCCTGGGGAGAGGACAGTCCAATATGAATGAGCAGTTCTTC. Translating it yields CASSLGRGQSNMNEQFF. Filled out from reference TRBV5-1 and TRBJ2-1, the complete variable domain reads KAGVTQTPRYLIKTRGQQVTLSCSPISGHRSVSWYQQTPGQGLQFLFEYFSETQRNKGNFPGRFSGRQFSNSRSEMNVSTLELGDSALYLCASSLGRGQSNMNEQFFGPGTRLTVL.

The rearrangement joins TRBV15 to TRBJ1-2; unclear D gene. The germline V and J ends were trimmed by 4 bases and 2 bases, with 11 bases remaining between them. The CDR3 is 14 residues long. The germline V gene encodes CDR1 LNHNV and CDR2 YYDKDF (reference sequence). This CDR3 is CATSMYDKNYGYTF. The CDR3 DNA sequence: TGTGCCACCAGCATGTACGACAAGAACTATGGCTACACCTTC. Looking up the rest from reference TRBV15 and TRBJ1-2 gives the full variable domain: DAMVIQNPRYQVTQFGKPVTLSCSQTLNHNVMYWYQQKSSQAPKLLFHYYDKDFNNEADTPDNFQSRRPNTSFCFLDIRSPGLGDTAMYLCATSMYDKNYGYTFGSGTRLTVV.

The V gene is TRBV29-1, the J gene TRBJ2-2, with TRBD1 identical over 9 bases. From germline, CDR1 is SQVTM and CDR2 ANQGSEA. V dropped 7 bases and J dropped 6; count of bases not matched to a gene: 6. There are 13 residues in the CDR3. This CDR3 reads CSAIQGASGELFF. The CDR3, as DNA: TGCAGCGCGATACAGGGGGCGTCCGGGGAGCTGTTTTTT.

The chain uses TRBV5-6 and TRBJ2-4, with D hard to call. Trimming removed 3 bases from V and 13 bases from J, with 14 bases in between. This CDR3 region has 12 residues. Germline CDR1 and CDR2: SGHDT and YYEEEE. The CDR3 coding sequence is TGTGCCAGCAGCTCGACAAGCTGGCGGCAGTACTTC. Residues: CASSSTSWRQYF.

The gene calls are TRBV27 and TRBJ2-1; the D gene could be TRBD1 or TRBD2 (6 bases each). Per germline, CDR1 MNHEY and CDR2 SMNVEV (reference sequence). The CDR3 has 13 residues. Trimming pared 1 base from V and 9 bases from J, leaving 10 bases between. CDR3 coding DNA: TGTGCCAGCAGTTTATTGGAGGGGGGTGAGCAGTTCTTC. This translates into CASSLLEGGEQFF.

The genes are TRBV12-3 or TRBV12-4 and TRBJ2-1; TRBD2 matches 11 bases. The CDR3 runs 20 residues. The J segment lost 7 bases and the V segment lost 3 bases, leaving 20 bases of the junction unmatched. The CDR3 nucleotides are TGTGCCAGCAGTTTCTTTCAGGGTTGGGAACTAGCGGGAGAGGTTAATGAGCAGTTCTTC. It is translated as CASSFFQGWELAGEVNEQFF.

This clonotype was counted only a few times. The genes are TRBV29-1 and TRBJ2-7; TRBD1 is a possible D gene (6 bases). Germline lookup yields CDR1 SQVTM and CDR2 ANQGSEA. CDR3 length: 14 amino acids. The V and J ends lost 8 bases and 2 bases respectively, with 19 bases between them. The CDR3 region has the DNA TGCAGCTTCATACCTTACAGGGAACCCTACGAGCAGTACTTC. It specifies CSFIPYREPYEQYF.

This clonotype was counted between two and nine times. CDR3 protein: CASSLPRPLGTDTQYF. CDR3 nucleotide sequence: TGCGCCAGCAGCCTACCCCGGCCCCTCGGGACAGATACGCAGTATTTT. The chain carries TRBV5-1 and TRBJ2-3; D is undetermined. The CDR3 sequence is 16 residues long. Germline V CDR1 and CDR2: SGHRS, YFSETQ. Trimming removed 4 bases from V and 3 bases from J, with 18 bases in between.

The chain joins TRBV5-1 to TRBJ2-5, with TRBD1 matching 7 bases. The germline CDR1 and CDR2 sequences are SGHRS and YFSETQ. There are 16 residues in the CDR3. V lost 2 bases, J lost 5 bases, and 12 bases stayed unmatched. CDR3 sequence (DNA): TGCGCCAGCAGCTTAAATCGACAGGGAAGAGGGGAGACCCAGTACTTC. Translating gives CASSLNRQGRGETQYF.